A selection of T cell receptor beta chains follows, all from one sample in a study of early T cells in non-severe SARS-CoV-2 infection. TCRdb ran MiXCR on the 5' RACE reads and lists one entry per CDR3 protein. The sample carries more than 55,000 distinct CDR3 sequences, 13% recorded once. The sample consisted of whole blood, taken at baseline. The receptor set was obtained from an adult who was a healthcare worker with PCR-confirmed SARS-CoV-2 infection or an uninfected control (not recorded which). Both conserved end residues are part of each CDR3. D genes are given only for firm matches. Expanded clones get a size class; other rows say once, few or many, or leave the size out.

d_gene | abundance | j_gene | v_gene | CDR3aa | CDR3nt
. | many | TRBJ2-1 | TRBV7-3 | CASSSNPKGERFF | TGTGCCAGCAGCTCCAACCCGAAGGGTGAGCGGTTCTTC
. | . | TRBJ1-1 | TRBV20-1 | CSARDSEEAFF | TGCAGTGCTAGAGACAGCGAAGAAGCTTTCTTT
TRBD2 | . | TRBJ2-3 | TRBV9 | CASSVVETSGRRDTQYF | TGTGCCAGCAGCGTAGTCGAGACTAGCGGGAGACGAGATACGCAGTATTTT
TRBD2 | . | TRBJ2-1 | TRBV4-2 | CASSQISGTSVNQGNEQFF | TGTGCCAGCAGCCAAATCTCCGGGACTAGCGTAAACCAAGGGAATGAGCAGTTCTTC
. | . | TRBJ2-2 | TRBV7-8 | CASSRRTPNTGELFF | TGTGCCAGCAGCCGACGAACACCAAACACCGGGGAGCTGTTTTTT
TRBD2 | . | TRBJ2-7 | TRBV7-2 | CASSPDPSGSYEQYF | TGTGCCAGCAGCCCAGATCCTAGCGGGAGTTACGAGCAGTACTTC
. | . | TRBJ2-5 | TRBV7-3 | CASSLDGRHWGGETQYF | TGTGCCAGCAGCTTAGATGGGCGACACTGGGGAGGAGAGACCCAGTACTTC
. | . | TRBJ1-5 | TRBV6-1 | CASSERRGRINQPQHF | TGTGCCAGCAGTGAACGTCGGGGGAGGATAAATCAGCCCCAGCATTTT
. | . | TRBJ1-5 | TRBV20-1 | CSASTGKPLGNQPQHF | TGCAGTGCTAGTACTGGGAAACCCCTGGGCAATCAGCCCCAGCATTTT
TRBD2 | few | TRBJ2-4 | TRBV6-5 | CASIGGAKNIQYF | TGTGCCAGCATCGGGGGGGCCAAAAACATTCAGTACTTC
TRBD1 | . | TRBJ2-2 | TRBV7-6 | CASSLAVRGSAAGELFF | TGTGCCAGCAGCTTAGCGGTCAGGGGGAGCGCTGCCGGGGAGCTGTTTTTT
. | few | TRBJ2-1 | TRBV6-6 | CASSLTGSESYNEQFF | TGTGCCAGCAGTCTCACTGGCTCCGAATCCTACAATGAGCAGTTCTTC
. | few | TRBJ2-1 | TRBV7-6 | CASSLEPRRSNEQFF | TGTGCCAGCAGCCTCGAACCGCGGCGGAGCAATGAGCAGTTCTTC
. | . | TRBJ1-1 | TRBV7-2 | CASSSGRMNTEAFF | TGTGCCAGCAGCTCAGGACGGATGAACACTGAAGCTTTCTTT
. | . | TRBJ2-3 | TRBV20-1 | CSAPDPGGRSDTQYF | TGCAGTGCGCCCGATCCCGGAGGGAGGTCAGATACGCAGTATTTT
TRBD1 | many | TRBJ2-5 | TRBV20-1 | CSASPPQGARETQYF | TGCAGTGCTAGTCCCCCCCAGGGGGCACGGGAGACCCAGTACTTC
TRBD2 | . | TRBJ2-3 | TRBV9 | CASSGPPGLAGELADTQYF | TGTGCCAGCAGCGGGCCCCCTGGACTAGCGGGAGAACTGGCAGATACGCAGTATTTT
. | . | TRBJ2-3 | TRBV7-2 | CASSSSKGLNTDTQYF | TGTGCCAGCAGCTCATCCAAGGGACTCAACACAGATACGCAGTATTTT
TRBD2 | . | TRBJ2-1 | TRBV28 | CASSTGTRIEFF | TGTGCCAGCAGTACTGGGACTAGAATAGAGTTCTTC
TRBD2 | few | TRBJ2-7 | TRBV5-1 | CASSYPREVIYEQYF | TGCGCCAGCAGCTACCCCCGGGAGGTGATCTACGAGCAGTACTTC
TRBD1 | many | TRBJ1-2 | TRBV29-1 | CSGGLQGNYGYTF | TGCAGCGGTGGCCTACAGGGGAACTATGGCTACACCTTC
TRBD1 | few | TRBJ2-5 | TRBV19 | CATQSGTGEETQYF | TGTGCCACTCAATCCGGGACAGGGGAAGAGACCCAGTACTTC
TRBD1 | few | TRBJ1-6 | TRBV10-2 | CASRDRMDSPLHF | TGCGCCAGCAGGGACAGGATGGATTCACCCCTCCACTTT
TRBD2 | few | TRBJ2-3 | TRBV3-1 | CASSQDFSAGGPYTQYF | TGTGCCAGCAGCCAAGATTTTTCGGCGGGGGGGCCGTATACGCAGTATTTT
. | . | TRBJ2-2 | TRBV18 | CDSSQSAPRTGELFF | TGTGACAGCTCACAATCGGCCCCCCGAACCGGGGAGCTGTTTTTT
TRBD2 | . | TRBJ2-1 | TRBV14 | CASSLRLAEAMNEQFF | TGTGCCAGCAGCCTTCGACTAGCGGAAGCTATGAATGAGCAGTTCTTC
. | . | TRBJ1-5 | TRBV12-3/TRBV12-4 | CASGGLRNQPQHF | TGTGCCAGCGGTGGGCTGCGCAATCAGCCCCAGCATTTT
TRBD1 | . | TRBJ2-1 | TRBV19 | CASSMGQGPYNEQFF | TGTGCCAGTAGTATGGGACAGGGTCCCTACAATGAGCAGTTCTTC
. | few | TRBJ1-1 | TRBV27 | CASSRGKNTEAFF | TGTGCCAGCAGTCGGGGGAAGAACACTGAAGCTTTCTTT
TRBD2 | . | TRBJ2-4 | TRBV6-5 | CASGSPLAGIQYF | TGTGCCAGCGGATCGCCCTTAGCGGGCATTCAGTACTTC
. | many | TRBJ1-1 | TRBV7-3 | CASSRRGNTEAFF | TGTGCCAGCAGCCGCAGGGGAAACACTGAAGCTTTCTTT
. | few | TRBJ2-1 | TRBV7-8 | CASSPRDSSYNEQFF | TGTGCCAGCAGCCCCAGGGACTCCTCCTACAATGAGCAGTTCTTC
. | few | TRBJ2-7 | TRBV5-4 | CASSLVDRTYEQYF | TGTGCCAGCAGCTTGGTGGATAGAACCTACGAGCAGTACTTC